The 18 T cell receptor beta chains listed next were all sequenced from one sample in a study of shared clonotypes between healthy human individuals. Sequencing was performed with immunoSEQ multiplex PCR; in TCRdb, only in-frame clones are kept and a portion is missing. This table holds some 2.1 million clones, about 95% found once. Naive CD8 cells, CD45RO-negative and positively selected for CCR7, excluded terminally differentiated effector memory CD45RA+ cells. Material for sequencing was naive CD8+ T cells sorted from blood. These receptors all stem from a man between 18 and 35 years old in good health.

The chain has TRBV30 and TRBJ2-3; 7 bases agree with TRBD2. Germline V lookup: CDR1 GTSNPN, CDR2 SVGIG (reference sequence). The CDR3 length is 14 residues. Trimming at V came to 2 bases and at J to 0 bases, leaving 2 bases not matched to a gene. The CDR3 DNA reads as TGTGCCTGGAGTACTAGCGCTAGCACAGATACGCAGTATTTT. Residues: CAWSTSASTDTQYF.

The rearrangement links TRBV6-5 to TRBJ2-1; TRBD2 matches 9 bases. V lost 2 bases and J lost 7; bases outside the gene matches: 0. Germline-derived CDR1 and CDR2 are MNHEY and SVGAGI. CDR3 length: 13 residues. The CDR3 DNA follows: TGTGCCAGCAGTTACACTAGCGGGAATGAGCAGTTCTTC. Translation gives CASSYTSGNEQFF.

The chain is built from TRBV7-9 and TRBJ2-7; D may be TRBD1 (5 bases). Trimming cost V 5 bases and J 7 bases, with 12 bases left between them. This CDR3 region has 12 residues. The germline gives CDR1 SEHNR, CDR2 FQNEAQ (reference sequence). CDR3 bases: TGTGCCAGCAGCCGTCCAGGGAATGAGCAGTACTTC. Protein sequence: CASSRPGNEQYF.

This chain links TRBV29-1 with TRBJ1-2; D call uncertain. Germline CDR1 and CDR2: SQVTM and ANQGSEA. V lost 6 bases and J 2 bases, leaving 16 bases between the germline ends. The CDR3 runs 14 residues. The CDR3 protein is CSVLSETDNYGYTF. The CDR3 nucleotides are TGCAGCGTCCTTTCAGAAACCGACAACTATGGCTACACCTTC. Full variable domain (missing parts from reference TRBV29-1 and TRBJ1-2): SAVISQKPSRDICQRGTSLTIQCQVDSQVTMMFWYRQQPGQSLTLIATANQGSEATYESGFVIDKFPISRPNLTFSTLTVSNMSPEDSSIYLCSVLSETDNYGYTFGSGTRLTVV.

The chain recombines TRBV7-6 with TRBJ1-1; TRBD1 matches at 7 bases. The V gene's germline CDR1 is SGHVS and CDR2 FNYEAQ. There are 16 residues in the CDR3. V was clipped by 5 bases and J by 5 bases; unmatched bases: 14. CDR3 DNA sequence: TGTGCCAGCAGCCTCGAGTGGGGACAGTTGATAACTGAAGCTTTCTTT. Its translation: CASSLEWGQLITEAFF.

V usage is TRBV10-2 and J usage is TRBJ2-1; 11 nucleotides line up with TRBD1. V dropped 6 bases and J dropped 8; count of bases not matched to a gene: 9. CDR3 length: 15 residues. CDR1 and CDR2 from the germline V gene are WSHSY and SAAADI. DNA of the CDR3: TGCGCCAGCAGACCCGGACAGGGGGCTAACCATGAGCAGTTCTTC. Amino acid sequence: CASRPGQGANHEQFF.

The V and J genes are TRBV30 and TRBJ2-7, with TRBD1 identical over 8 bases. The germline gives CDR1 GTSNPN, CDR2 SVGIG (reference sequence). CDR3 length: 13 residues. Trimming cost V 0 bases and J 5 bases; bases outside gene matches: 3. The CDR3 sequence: CAWSVGTGDEQYF. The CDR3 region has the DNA TGTGCCTGGAGTGTCGGGACAGGAGACGAGCAGTACTTC.

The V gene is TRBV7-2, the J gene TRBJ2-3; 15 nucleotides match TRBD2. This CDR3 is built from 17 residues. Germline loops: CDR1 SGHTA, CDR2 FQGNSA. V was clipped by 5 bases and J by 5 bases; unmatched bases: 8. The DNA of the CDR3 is TGTGCCAGCAGCGGGGGACTAGCGGGAGGTGAAGGAGATACGCAGTATTTT. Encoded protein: CASSGGLAGGEGDTQYF. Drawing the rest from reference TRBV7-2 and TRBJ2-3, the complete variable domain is GAGVSQSPSNKVTEKGKDVELRCDPISGHTALYWYRQSLGQGLEFLIYFQGNSAPDKSGLPSDRFSAERTGGSVSTLTIQRTQQEDSAVYLCASSGGLAGGEGDTQYFGPGTRLTVL.

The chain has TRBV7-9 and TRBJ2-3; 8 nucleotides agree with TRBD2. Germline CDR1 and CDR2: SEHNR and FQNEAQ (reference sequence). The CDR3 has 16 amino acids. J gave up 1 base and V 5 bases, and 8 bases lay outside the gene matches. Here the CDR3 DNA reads TGTGCCAGCAGCCGCCGGGAGGGAGCGGGCACAGATACGCAGTATTTT. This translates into CASSRREGAGTDTQYF.

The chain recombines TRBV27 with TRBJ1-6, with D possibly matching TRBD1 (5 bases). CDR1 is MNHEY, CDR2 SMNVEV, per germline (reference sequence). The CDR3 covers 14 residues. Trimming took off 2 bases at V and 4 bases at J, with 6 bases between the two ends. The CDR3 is CASSLKGYNSPLHF. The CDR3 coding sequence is TGTGCCAGCAGTTTAAAGGGGTATAATTCACCCCTCCACTTT.

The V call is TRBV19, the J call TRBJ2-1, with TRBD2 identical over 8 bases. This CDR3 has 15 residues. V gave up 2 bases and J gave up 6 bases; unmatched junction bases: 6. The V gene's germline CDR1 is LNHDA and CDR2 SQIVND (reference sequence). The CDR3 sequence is CASSISLAETNEQFF. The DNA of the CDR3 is TGTGCCAGTAGTATATCACTAGCGGAGACCAATGAGCAGTTCTTC. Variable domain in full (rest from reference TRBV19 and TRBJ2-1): DGGITQSPKYLFRKEGQNVTLSCEQNLNHDAMYWYRQDPGQGLRLIYYSQIVNDFQKGDIAEGYSVSREKKESFPLTVTSAQKNPTAFYLCASSISLAETNEQFFGPGTRLTVL.

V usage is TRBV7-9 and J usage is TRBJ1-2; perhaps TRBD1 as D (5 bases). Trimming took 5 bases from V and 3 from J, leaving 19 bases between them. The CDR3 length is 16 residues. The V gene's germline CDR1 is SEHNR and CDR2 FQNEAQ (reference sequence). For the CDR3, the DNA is TGTGCCAGCAGCCCCGGGGCTCAGGAGGATTACTATGGCTACACCTTC. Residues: CASSPGAQEDYYGYTF.

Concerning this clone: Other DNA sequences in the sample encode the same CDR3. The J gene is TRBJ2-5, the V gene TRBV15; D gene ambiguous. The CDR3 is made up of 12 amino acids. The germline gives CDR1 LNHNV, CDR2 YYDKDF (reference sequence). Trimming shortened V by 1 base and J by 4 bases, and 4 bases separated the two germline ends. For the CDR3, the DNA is TGTGCCACCAGCAGAGTTCTAGAGACCCAGTACTTC. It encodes CATSRVLETQYF.

DNA of the CDR3: TGTGCCAGCAGCTCGGGGGGGCAAGGGCATGGCTACACCTTC. Its translation: CASSSGGQGHGYTF. This chain uses TRBV9 with TRBJ1-2; D is perhaps TRBD1 (6 bases). Trimming took 4 bases from V and 6 from J, leaving 16 bases between them. The germline gives CDR1 SGDLS, CDR2 YYNGEE. There are 14 residues in the CDR3. The full variable domain, completed using reference TRBV9 and TRBJ1-2, is DSGVTQTPKHLITATGQRVTLRCSPRSGDLSVYWYQQSLDQGLQFLIQYYNGEERAKGNILERFSAQQFPDLHSELNLSSLELGDSALYFCASSSGGQGHGYTFGSGTRLTVV.

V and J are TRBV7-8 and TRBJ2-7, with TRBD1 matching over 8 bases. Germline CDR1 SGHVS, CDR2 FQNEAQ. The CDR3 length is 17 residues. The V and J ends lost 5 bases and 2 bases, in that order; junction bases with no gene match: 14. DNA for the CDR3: TGTGCCAGCAGCCCCGGCCCGTGGGACAGGCGACCCTACGAGCAGTACTTC. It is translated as CASSPGPWDRRPYEQYF.

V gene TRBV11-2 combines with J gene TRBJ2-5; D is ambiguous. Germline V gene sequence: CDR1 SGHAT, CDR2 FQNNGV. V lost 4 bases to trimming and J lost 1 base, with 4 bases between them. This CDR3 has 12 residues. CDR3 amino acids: CASSSFQETQYF. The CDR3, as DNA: TGTGCCAGCAGCTCATTCCAAGAGACCCAGTACTTC. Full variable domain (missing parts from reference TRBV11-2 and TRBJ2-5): EAGVAQSPRYKIIEKRQSVAFWCNPISGHATLYWYQQILGQGPKLLIQFQNNGVVDDSQLPKDRFSAERLKGVDSTLKIQPAKLEDSAVYLCASSSFQETQYFGPGTRLLVL.

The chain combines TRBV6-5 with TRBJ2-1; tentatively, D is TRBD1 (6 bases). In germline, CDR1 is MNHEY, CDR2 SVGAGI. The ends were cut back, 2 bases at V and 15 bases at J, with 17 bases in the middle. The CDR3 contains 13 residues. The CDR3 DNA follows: TGTGCCAGCAGTTACCCTAATGGGGGACATAGGTTCTTC. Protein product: CASSYPNGGHRFF.

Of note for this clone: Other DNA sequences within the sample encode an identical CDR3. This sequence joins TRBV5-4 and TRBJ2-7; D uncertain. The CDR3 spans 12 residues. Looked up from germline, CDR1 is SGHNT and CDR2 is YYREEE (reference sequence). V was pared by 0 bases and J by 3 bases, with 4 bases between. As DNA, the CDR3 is TGTGCCAGCAGCTTGGGGGTCTACGAGCAGTACTTC. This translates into CASSLGVYEQYF.